This T cell receptor (beta chain) was sequenced in a study of OX40 agonist ivuxolimab in advanced cancers. About this clone: The antigen is undetermined.

The CDR3 is 13 amino acids. Trimming left V 4 bases short and J 4 bases short, with 11 bases between. Per germline, CDR1 SGDLS and CDR2 YYNGEE. Blood samples were obtained at baseline, cycle 4 day 1, and cycle 7 day 1. Points from the study as a whole: More expanded clones were seen, on average, in CD8+ T cells than in CD4+.

TCRdb's table, derived via immunoSEQ multiplex PCR, lists solely in-frame clones and lacks some. The sample has around 95,000 clones; 75% to 90% are singletons. The sample here was CD4+ or CD8+ T cells sorted from blood, taken in a trial of the OX40 agonist ivuxolimab. The receptor's source is an adult with an advanced solid tumor such as melanoma, head and neck, liver or kidney cancer. This chain links TRBV9 with TRBJ1-1; D unclear. This CDR3 is CASSPTPLTEAFF. CDR3 coding DNA: TGTGCCAGCAGCCCTACACCTCTCACTGAAGCTTTCTTT.